The 25 T cell receptor beta chains below come from one sample, sequenced in a study of chemoradiotherapy in HPV16-positive cancers. The protocol was immunoSEQ multiplex PCR, while the TCRdb copy is restricted to in-frame clones and leaves out a portion. The sample records 9,000 to 13,000 clones, 90% to 95% being singletons. Specimen: blood, collected from a patient who underwent chemoradiotherapy. The receptors here all came from a human donor with HPV-associated anogenital cancer.

There are a few counts of this clone. The V and J genes are TRBV4-3 and TRBJ1-5; D not resolved. Germline V gene data show CDR1 as LGHNA and CDR2 as YSLEER. The CDR3 covers 18 residues. Trimming removed 3 bases from V and 2 bases from J, with 20 bases in between. The chain's CDR3 is CASSHGVNSQVGNQPQHF. CDR3 DNA: TGCGCCAGCAGCCATGGGGTAAACAGCCAGGTAGGCAATCAGCCCCAGCATTTT.

The chain links TRBV7-9 to TRBJ1-2, with D maybe TRBD1 (5 bases). Deletions cut 3 bases from V and 4 bases from J, with 12 bases between. This CDR3 has 14 amino acids. Germline assignment: CDR1 SEHNR and CDR2 FQNEAQ (reference sequence). The CDR3 reads CASSFETGFYGYTF. The CDR3 DNA reads TGTGCCAGCAGCTTTGAAACAGGCTTCTATGGCTACACCTTC. Full variable domain (rest looked up from reference TRBV7-9 and TRBJ1-2): DTGVSQNPRHKITKRGQNVTFRCDPISEHNRLYWYRQTLGQGPEFLTYFQNEAQLEKSRLLSDRFSAERPKGSFSTLEIQRTEQGDSAMYLCASSFETGFYGYTFGSGTRLTVV.

In nucleotides, the CDR3 is TGTGCCAGCTCACAAGACGCGGGGGTCACAGATACGCAGTATTTT. Residues: CASSQDAGVTDTQYF. The chain recombines TRBV18 with TRBJ2-3, with 7 positions matching TRBD2. V dropped 4 bases and J dropped 2; count of bases not matched to a gene: 6. The germline CDR1 and CDR2 sequences are KGHSH and LQKENI. The CDR3 sequence is 15 residues long.

The chain joins TRBV10-1 to TRBJ1-1; no clear D. This CDR3 is 16 amino acids long. Germline CDR1 and CDR2: WNHNN and SYGVQD (reference sequence). The V and J ends lost 0 bases and 0 bases respectively, with 11 bases between them. Here the CDR3 DNA reads TGCGCCAGCAGTGAGTCTTGGCGACGGTTGAACACTGAAGCTTTCTTT. It translates to CASSESWRRLNTEAFF.

The chain is built from TRBV9 and TRBJ1-1; D perhaps matches TRBD1 (6 bases). Germline V gene lookup returns CDR1 SGDLS and CDR2 YYNGEE. Trimming removed 4 bases at V and 8 bases at J, with 21 bases between. The CDR3 has 15 residues. The CDR3 DNA is TGTGCCAGCAGCCCTCCCGGGGGCGCGTATCCCGAAGCTTTCTTT. As protein: CASSPPGGAYPEAFF.

The chain recombines TRBV13 with TRBJ2-1, with 13 positions matching TRBD2. Germline V gene sequence: CDR1 PRHDT, CDR2 FYEKMQ (reference sequence). V was clipped by 1 base and J by 5 bases; unmatched bases: 8. This CDR3 contains 18 residues. CDR3 residues: CASSLDPTTSGGDNEQFF. The CDR3 DNA is TGTGCCAGCAGCTTAGACCCAACTACTAGCGGGGGGGACAATGAGCAGTTCTTC.

The CDR3 reads CATEAASGGETQYF. The CDR3 coding sequence is TGTGCCACCGAAGCGGCTAGCGGCGGAGAGACCCAGTACTTC. V gene TRBV6-5 combines with J gene TRBJ2-5; 7 nucleotides line up with TRBD2. Germline V gives CDR1 MNHEY, CDR2 SVGAGI. The junction had 12 bases not matched to a gene; V was cut back by 10 bases and J by 4 bases. CDR3 length: 14 amino acids.

The chain couples TRBV27 to TRBJ2-2; 7 bases fit TRBD1. Germline trimming cut 5 bases from V and 6 bases from J; bases unmatched to any gene: 6. The length of the CDR3 is 14 residues. CDR1 and CDR2 (germline): MNHEY, SMNVEV (reference sequence). For the CDR3, the DNA is TGTGCCAGCAGTCTCACAGGGGCTCCCGGGGAGCTGTTTTTT. It codes for CASSLTGAPGELFF.

The gene calls are TRBV2 and TRBJ1-5, with 7 bases that match TRBD1. This CDR3 is built from 15 residues. Germline V gives CDR1 SNHLY, CDR2 FYNNEI. Germline trimming cut 7 bases from V and 3 bases from J; bases unmatched to any gene: 9. The CDR3 sequence is CASIRQGGVNQPQHF. CDR3 in DNA: TGTGCCAGCATTAGACAGGGTGGAGTCAATCAGCCCCAGCATTTT.

This chain connects TRBV7-6 to TRBJ2-3; 8 nucleotides match TRBD1. CDR3 length equals 16 residues. The germline V gene has CDR1 SGHVS and CDR2 FNYEAQ. V dropped 3 bases and J dropped 4; count of bases not matched to a gene: 9. The CDR3 reads CASSFTGGSRSDTQYF. The CDR3 DNA sequence: TGTGCCAGCAGCTTTACAGGGGGAAGTAGGTCAGATACGCAGTATTTT.

This rearrangement joins TRBV7-8 to TRBJ2-5; the D call may be TRBD1 or TRBD2 (5 bases each). Trimming cost V 4 bases and J 4 bases, with 16 bases left between them. Germline CDR1 SGHVS, CDR2 FQNEAQ. The CDR3 runs 15 residues. DNA of the CDR3: TGTGCCAGCAGCTCAAGGGACGGGCGCCGAGAGACCCAGTACTTC. It yields the protein CASSSRDGRRETQYF.

V gene TRBV9 combines with J gene TRBJ2-2; TRBD1 matches at 9 bases. The CDR3 runs 15 residues. V was pared by 3 bases and J by 4 bases, with 4 bases of the junction left unmatched. Germline V gives CDR1 SGDLS, CDR2 YYNGEE. The CDR3 DNA reads as TGTGCCAGCAGCGGGGGACAGGGATTCACCGGGGAGCTGTTTTTT. Its protein product is CASSGGQGFTGELFF. The full variable domain, with the rest looked up from reference TRBV9 and TRBJ2-2, is DSGVTQTPKHLITATGQRVTLRCSPRSGDLSVYWYQQSLDQGLQFLIQYYNGEERAKGNILERFSAQQFPDLHSELNLSSLELGDSALYFCASSGGQGFTGELFFGEGSRLTVL.

The J gene is TRBJ2-7, the V gene TRBV9, with D perhaps being TRBD1 or TRBD2 (5 bases each). V lost 4 bases and J lost 3, with 17 bases in between. Germline loops: CDR1 SGDLS, CDR2 YYNGEE. The CDR3 runs to 15 residues. The CDR3 DNA is TGTGCCAGCAGCCCCCGGGGCATGGAGGACTACGAGCAGTACTTC. Its translation is CASSPRGMEDYEQYF. Filled out from reference TRBV9 and TRBJ2-7, the complete variable domain reads DSGVTQTPKHLITATGQRVTLRCSPRSGDLSVYWYQQSLDQGLQFLIQYYNGEERAKGNILERFSAQQFPDLHSELNLSSLELGDSALYFCASSPRGMEDYEQYFGPGTRLTVT.

J is TRBJ2-5 and V is TRBV9; the D call may be TRBD1 or TRBD2 (5 bases each). The germline V gene encodes CDR1 SGDLS and CDR2 YYNGEE. Between the trimmed V and J ends, which lost 9 bases and 2 bases, there was a span of 14 bases. This CDR3 spans 13 amino acids. Written as DNA, the CDR3 is TGTGCCATCTCCGGGGCCCGACAAGAGACCCAGTACTTC. The encoded protein is CAISGARQETQYF.

The gene calls are TRBV5-6 and TRBJ1-3; TRBD1 matches 9 bases. The CDR3 sequence is 13 residues long. Germline-derived CDR1 and CDR2 are SGHDT and YYEEEE. V shed 5 bases, J shed 11 bases, and the junction held 8 bases outside the gene matches. CDR3 DNA sequence: TGTGCCAGCAGGGGGACAGGGCTGATCGCCATATATTTT. It specifies CASRGTGLIAIYF.

The V and J genes are TRBV19 and TRBJ2-1; 10 nucleotides agree with TRBD1. This CDR3 contains 16 residues. With V trimmed by 5 bases and J by 7 bases, 11 bases remained unmatched. CDR1 LNHDA and CDR2 SQIVND come from the germline V gene (reference sequence). The CDR3 spells CASSHSGTGVRNEQFF. The DNA of the CDR3 is TGTGCCAGTAGTCACTCTGGGACAGGGGTGAGGAATGAGCAGTTCTTC.

The chain joins TRBV19 to TRBJ2-7, with TRBD1 matching over 7 bases. Germline-derived CDR1 and CDR2 are LNHDA and SQIVND (reference sequence). V trimming: 5 bases; J trimming: 9 bases; junction bases outside the gene matches: 16. This CDR3 spans 15 amino acids. The CDR3 reads CASSPRGTALAVQYF. The CDR3 region has the DNA TGTGCCAGTAGTCCTAGAGGGACAGCCCTCGCGGTGCAGTACTTC.

The V and J genes are TRBV5-1 and TRBJ1-4; 11 positions agree with TRBD1. The germline gives CDR1 SGHRS, CDR2 YFSETQ. V shed 3 bases and J 10 bases; nucleotides not matched to a gene: 8. This CDR3 has 15 residues. CDR3 sequence reads: CASSYEPGQGVKLFF. The CDR3 nucleotides read TGCGCCAGCAGCTATGAACCGGGACAGGGGGTAAAACTGTTTTTT.

This clone showed up just once. This chain uses TRBV25-1 with TRBJ1-2; 7 bases are shared with TRBD1. The germline gives CDR1 MGHDK, CDR2 SYGVNS. Trimming cost V 9 bases and J 6 bases; bases outside gene matches: 10. This CDR3 comprises 13 residues. CDR3 coding DNA: TGTGCCAGATTTCAGGGGGGGAATAATGGCTACACCTTC. This codes for CARFQGGNNGYTF.

This sequence joins TRBV7-3 and TRBJ2-3; 7 bases map to TRBD1. The V gene's germline CDR1 is SGHTA and CDR2 FQGTGA. V lost 5 bases and J lost 0; bases outside the gene matches: 8. The CDR3 contains 16 residues. This CDR3 reads CASSPQGEISTDTQYF. The CDR3 DNA follows: TGTGCCAGCAGCCCCCAGGGGGAGATTAGCACAGATACGCAGTATTTT.

Worth noting for this clone: One junction end does not reproduce the germline sequence, and a read error may be involved. J is TRBJ2-2 and V is TRBV7-3; no clear D. Germline lookup yields CDR1 SGHTA and CDR2 FQGTGA. The CDR3 runs to 15 residues. The CDR3 bases are TGTGCCAGCAGCCTAACCGCGGTAAACACCGGGGAGCTGTTTTTT. The encoded protein is CASSLTAVNTGELFF.

This chain links TRBV2 with TRBJ1-5, with TRBD1 as a possible D gene (6 bases). From germline, CDR1 is SNHLY and CDR2 FYNNEI. This CDR3 is 14 amino acids long. The V end was cut by 8 bases, the J end by 8 bases, with 19 bases between. CDR3 protein: CASGEGHSREPQHF. CDR3 DNA: TGTGCCAGCGGCGAGGGACACTCACGGGAGCCCCAGCATTTT.

The chain links TRBV15 to TRBJ2-1; TRBD2 might be the D (7 bases). Germline assignment: CDR1 LNHNV and CDR2 YYDKDF (reference sequence). This CDR3 region has 17 residues. The ends were cut back, 5 bases at V and 6 bases at J, with 23 bases in the middle. This CDR3 reads CATSPLWGGLMTNEQFF. In DNA, the CDR3 is TGTGCCACCAGCCCACTCTGGGGGGGCCTCATGACCAATGAGCAGTTCTTC. Together with reference TRBV15 and TRBJ2-1, the CDR3 gives the full variable domain: DAMVIQNPRYQVTQFGKPVTLSCSQTLNHNVMYWYQQKSSQAPKLLFHYYDKDFNNEADTPDNFQSRRPNTSFCFLDIRSPGLGDTAMYLCATSPLWGGLMTNEQFFGPGTRLTVL.

V usage is TRBV2 and J usage is TRBJ1-6; 9 bases align to TRBD1. The CDR3 runs to 13 residues. Germline V gene lookup returns CDR1 SNHLY and CDR2 FYNNEI. With V trimmed by 6 bases and J by 10 bases, 4 bases remained unmatched. The CDR3 here is CASRTGTGSPLHF. The CDR3 DNA follows: TGTGCCAGCAGGACCGGGACAGGGTCACCCCTCCACTTT.

The gene calls are TRBV7-2 and TRBJ2-2, with TRBD2 matching over 13 bases. This CDR3 has 15 residues. Trimming took 3 bases from V and 7 from J; bases not matched to a gene: 2. Germline CDR1 SGHTA, CDR2 FQGNSA. The CDR3 sequence is CASSFRTSGSGELFF. In DNA form, the CDR3 reads TGTGCCAGCAGCTTCCGGACTAGCGGGAGCGGGGAGCTGTTTTTT.